This TCR beta chain was recovered during a study of Graves' ophthalmopathy and Graves' hyperthyroidism. In the study overall: Peripheral blood (taken before any treatment) was collected at initial diagnosis.

The sample holds one count of this clonotype. Antigen unknown. TCR beta CDR3 regions were amplified from RNA transcripts. The workflow started with a first-round RT-PCR run with HTBI primers and then moved on to a second-round multiplex PCR. TCRdb used MiXCR to reprocess the multiplex PCR reads, holding one entry per CDR3 protein. Of about 220,000 distinct CDR3 sequences listed, 20% to 25% are singletons. The CDR3 consists of 15 residues. CDR1 and CDR2 (germline): MNHEY, SVGAGI. V lost 0 bases to trimming and J lost 5 bases; unmatched junction nucleotides: 4. Study-wide results and limits: The model achieved approximately 71% sensitivity and 72.22% specificity for ophthalmopathy progression. A 13-signature model separated ophthalmopathy from stable hyperthyroidism, roughly 86% sensitivity, 65% to 82% specificity.

This clonotype was sampled from a woman in her forties or fifties with Graves' ophthalmopathy. The sequencing sample was made of peripheral blood. The chain uses TRBV6-5 and TRBJ1-2; 9 bases fit TRBD1. The CDR3 DNA sequence: TGTGCCAGCAGTTACTCTGGGACAGGGCTTTATGGCTACACCTTC. Amino acids: CASSYSGTGLYGYTF.